Listed here is a single T cell receptor (beta chain). The antigen is not known. The data were obtained in a study of cytomegalovirus exposure and HLA in healthy donors. Findings and caveats of the study: Follow-up analysis later connected one missense variant in DCLRE1C with trimming of TCR beta V- and J-genes.

CDR1 and CDR2 from the germline V gene are LGHNA and YNFKEQ. Trimming removed 3 bases from V and 5 bases from J; junction bases left unmatched: 7. The length of the CDR3 is 15 residues. The PCR had 60 Vbeta and 13 Jbeta primers. Here immunoSEQ multiplex PCR was the method, and the copy in TCRdb shows in-frame clones only, minus some. The sample holds more than 100,000 clones, about 70% seen once. Sequencing was carried out using PBMCs. The rearrangement joins TRBV4-2 to TRBJ1-1, with TRBD1 matching 9 bases. The receptor was isolated from a woman aged 40 to 49 in good health and CMV-seronegative. The CDR3 DNA reads as TGTGCCAGCAGCCAGGACCCGACAGGGGGAACTGAAGCTTTCTTT. This translates into CASSQDPTGGTEAFF.